The entry that follows covers one T cell receptor beta chain sequence. Its antigen is as yet unknown. Looked up from germline, CDR1 is SGHAT and CDR2 is FQDESV (reference sequence). V shed 2 bases, J shed 1 base, and the junction held 10 bases outside the gene matches. The CDR3 spans 19 residues. TCRdb fed the 5' RACE reads into MiXCR, producing one record per CDR3 protein. The data show roughly 630,000 distinct CDR3 sequences, 7.1% seen once. These data are taken from a study of identical twins. Overall study results and limits: A lower insertion count was a feature of abundant cord blood beta clonotypes, with no such feature in memory repertoires. In monozygotic twins, models underestimated the sharing of out-of-frame TCR alpha. Rather than following the same donors, the conclusions depended on cross-sectional statistical analysis.

These data are also associated with another study on yellow fever vaccine responses in identical twins.

V gene TRBV11-1 combines with J gene TRBJ2-1; 11 bases map to TRBD2. This sequence originates from a woman between 18 and 29 years old in good health. Input material: PBMCs. The CDR3 loop reads CASSLNSGRAGRSYNEQFF. CDR3 nucleotide sequence: TGTGCCAGCAGCTTAAATAGCGGGAGGGCAGGAAGGTCCTACAATGAGCAGTTCTTC.